Below, 2 T cell receptor beta chains from the same sample are listed, as sequenced in a study of shared clonotypes between healthy human individuals. Measured with immunoSEQ multiplex PCR; TCRdb has only the in-frame clones, and not every one. The sample includes 470,000 or so clones, approximately 82% seen only once; the top ten take around 11%. The specimen sequenced was PBMCs. The receptors shown here come from a woman in her thirties or forties in good health. Some clones in this sample may be carry-over from other donors' samples.

This clone was recorded at least ten times. This chain joins TRBV27 and TRBJ2-2, with unresolved D. This CDR3 has 13 amino acids. The germline CDR1 and CDR2 sequences are MNHEY and SMNVEV (reference sequence). V dropped 3 bases and J dropped 7 bases, with 9 bases sitting between them. The CDR3: CASSLVVGGELFF. The CDR3 DNA reads TGTGCCAGCAGTTTGGTCGTTGGCGGGGAGCTGTTTTTT.

This sequence joins TRBV28 and TRBJ2-2, with 7 bases lining up with TRBD1. Germline trimming cut 3 bases from V and 5 bases from J; bases unmatched to any gene: 3. CDR1 and CDR2 (germline): MDHEN, SYDVKM. The CDR3 is 14 residues long. The CDR3: CASSLDRLTGELFF. CDR3 DNA sequence: TGTGCCAGCAGTTTGGACAGGCTGACCGGGGAGCTGTTTTTT.